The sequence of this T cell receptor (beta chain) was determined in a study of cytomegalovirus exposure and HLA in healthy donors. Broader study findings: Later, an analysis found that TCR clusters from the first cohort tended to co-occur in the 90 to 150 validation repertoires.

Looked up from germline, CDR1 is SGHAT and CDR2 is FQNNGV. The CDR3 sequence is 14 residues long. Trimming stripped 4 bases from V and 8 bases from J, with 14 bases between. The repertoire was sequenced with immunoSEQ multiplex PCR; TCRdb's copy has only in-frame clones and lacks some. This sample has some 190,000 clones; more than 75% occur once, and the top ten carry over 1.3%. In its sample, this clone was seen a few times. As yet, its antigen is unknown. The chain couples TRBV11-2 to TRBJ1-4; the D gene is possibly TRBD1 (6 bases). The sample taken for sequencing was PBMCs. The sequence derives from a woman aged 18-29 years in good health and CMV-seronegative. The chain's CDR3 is CASSSQPTGEKLFF. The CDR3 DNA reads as TGTGCCAGCAGCTCACAACCGACAGGAGAAAAACTGTTTTTT.